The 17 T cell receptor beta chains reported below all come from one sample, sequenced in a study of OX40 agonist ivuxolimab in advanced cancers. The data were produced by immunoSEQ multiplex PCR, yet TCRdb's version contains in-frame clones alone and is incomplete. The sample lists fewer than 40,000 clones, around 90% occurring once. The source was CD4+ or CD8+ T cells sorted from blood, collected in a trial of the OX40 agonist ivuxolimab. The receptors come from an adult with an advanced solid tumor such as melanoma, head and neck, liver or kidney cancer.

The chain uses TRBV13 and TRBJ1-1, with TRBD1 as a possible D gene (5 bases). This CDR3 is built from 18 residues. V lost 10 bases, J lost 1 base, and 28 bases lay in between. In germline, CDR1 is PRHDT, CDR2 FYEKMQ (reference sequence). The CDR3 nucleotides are TGTGCCACCCGGGTAGGTTCCGGGGGAGTCGGGTGGAACACTGAAGCTTTCTTT. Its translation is CATRVGSGGVGWNTEAFF. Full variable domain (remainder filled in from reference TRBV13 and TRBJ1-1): AAGVIQSPRHLIKEKRETATLKCYPIPRHDTVYWYQQGPGQDPQFLISFYEKMQSDKGSIPDRFSAQQFSDYHSELNMSSLELGDSALYFCATRVGSGGVGWNTEAFFGQGTRLTVV.

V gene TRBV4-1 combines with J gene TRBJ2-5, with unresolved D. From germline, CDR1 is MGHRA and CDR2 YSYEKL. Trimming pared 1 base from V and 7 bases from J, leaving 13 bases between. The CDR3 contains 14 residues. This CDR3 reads CASSQGQNRGTQYF. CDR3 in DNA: TGCGCCAGCAGCCAAGGTCAGAACCGCGGGACCCAGTACTTC.

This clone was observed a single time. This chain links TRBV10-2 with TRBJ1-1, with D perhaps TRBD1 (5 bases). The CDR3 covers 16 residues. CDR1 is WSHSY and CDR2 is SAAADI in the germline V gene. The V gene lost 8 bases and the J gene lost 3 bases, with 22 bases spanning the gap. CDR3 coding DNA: TGCGCCAGCCTCGACCGGCAGGGAATAGGAGACACTGAAGCTTTCTTT. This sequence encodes CASLDRQGIGDTEAFF.

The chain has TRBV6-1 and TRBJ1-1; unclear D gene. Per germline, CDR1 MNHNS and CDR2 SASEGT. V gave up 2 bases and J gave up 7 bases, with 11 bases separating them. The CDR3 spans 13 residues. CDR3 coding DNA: TGTGCCAGCAGTGAAAGACGGGGTAGTGAAGCTTTCTTT. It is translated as CASSERRGSEAFF.

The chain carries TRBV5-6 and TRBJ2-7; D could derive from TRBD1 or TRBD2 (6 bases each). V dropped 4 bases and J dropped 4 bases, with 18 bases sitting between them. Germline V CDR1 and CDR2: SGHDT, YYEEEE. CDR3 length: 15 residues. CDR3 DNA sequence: TGTGCCAGCAGCCGGCAAGGGGGGCGCATGTACGAGCAGTACTTC. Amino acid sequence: CASSRQGGRMYEQYF.

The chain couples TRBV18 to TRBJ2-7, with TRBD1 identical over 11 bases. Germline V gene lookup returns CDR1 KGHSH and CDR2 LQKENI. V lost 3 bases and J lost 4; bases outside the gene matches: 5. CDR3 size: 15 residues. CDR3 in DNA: TGTGCCAGCTCACCGGACAGGGGGCCGGGTTACGAGCAGTACTTC. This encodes CASSPDRGPGYEQYF.

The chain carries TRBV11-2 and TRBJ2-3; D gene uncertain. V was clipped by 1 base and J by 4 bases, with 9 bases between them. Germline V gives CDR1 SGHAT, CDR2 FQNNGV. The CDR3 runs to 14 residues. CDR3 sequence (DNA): TGTGCCAGCAGCTTAGGACCACCCCCAGATACGCAGTATTTT. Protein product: CASSLGPPPDTQYF.

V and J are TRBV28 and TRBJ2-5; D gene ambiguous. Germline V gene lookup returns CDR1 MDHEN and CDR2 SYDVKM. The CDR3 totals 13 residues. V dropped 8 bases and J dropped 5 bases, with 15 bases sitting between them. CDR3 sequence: CASQKGGGETQYF. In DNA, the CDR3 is TGTGCCAGCCAAAAGGGCGGTGGGGAGACCCAGTACTTC.

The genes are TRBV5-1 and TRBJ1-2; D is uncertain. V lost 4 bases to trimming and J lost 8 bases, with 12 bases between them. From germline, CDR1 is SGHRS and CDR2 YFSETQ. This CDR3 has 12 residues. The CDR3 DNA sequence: TGCGCCAGCAGCACCGAAAGAGGAGGCTACACCTTC. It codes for CASSTERGGYTF.

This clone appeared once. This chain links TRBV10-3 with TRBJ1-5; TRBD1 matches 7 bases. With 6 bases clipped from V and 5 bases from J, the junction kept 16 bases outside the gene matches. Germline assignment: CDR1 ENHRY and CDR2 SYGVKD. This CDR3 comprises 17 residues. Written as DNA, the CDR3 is TGTGCCATCAGCGTCGGGACAGTTATCAAGGGGGATCAGCCCCAGCATTTT. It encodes CAISVGTVIKGDQPQHF.

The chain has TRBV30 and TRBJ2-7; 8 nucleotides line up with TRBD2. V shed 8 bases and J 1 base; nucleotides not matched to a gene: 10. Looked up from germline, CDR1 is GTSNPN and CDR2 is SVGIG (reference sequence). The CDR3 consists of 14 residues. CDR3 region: CALVGGANSYEQYF. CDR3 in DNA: TGTGCCCTGGTCGGGGGGGCCAATTCCTACGAGCAGTACTTC.

CDR3 sequence (DNA): TGCGCCAGCAGCTTCGCGGGACAGGGTATGAGAAACACCATATATTTT. Protein product: CASSFAGQGMRNTIYF. The chain is built from TRBV5-1 and TRBJ1-3; 9 nucleotides agree with TRBD1. Looked up from germline, CDR1 is SGHRS and CDR2 is YFSETQ. CDR3 length equals 16 residues. J was trimmed by 5 bases and V by 2 bases; bases with no gene match: 8.

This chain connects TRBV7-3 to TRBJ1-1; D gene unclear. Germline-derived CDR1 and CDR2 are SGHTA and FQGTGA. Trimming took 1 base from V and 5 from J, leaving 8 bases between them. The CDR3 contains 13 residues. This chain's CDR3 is CASSLNEHTEAFF. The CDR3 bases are TGTGCCAGCAGCTTAAATGAACATACTGAAGCTTTCTTT.

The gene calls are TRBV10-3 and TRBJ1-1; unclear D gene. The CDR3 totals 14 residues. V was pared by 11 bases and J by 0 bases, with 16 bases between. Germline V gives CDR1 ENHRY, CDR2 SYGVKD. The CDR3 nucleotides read TGTGCCGCCCAAGAAGAACTTCTGAACACTGAAGCTTTCTTT. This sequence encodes CAAQEELLNTEAFF.

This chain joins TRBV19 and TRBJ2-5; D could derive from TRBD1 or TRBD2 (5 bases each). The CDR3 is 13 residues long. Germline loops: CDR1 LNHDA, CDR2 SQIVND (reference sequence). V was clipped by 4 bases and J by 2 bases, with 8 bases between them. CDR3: CASSRGRQETQYF. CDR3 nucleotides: TGTGCCAGTAGTAGGGGACGTCAAGAGACCCAGTACTTC.

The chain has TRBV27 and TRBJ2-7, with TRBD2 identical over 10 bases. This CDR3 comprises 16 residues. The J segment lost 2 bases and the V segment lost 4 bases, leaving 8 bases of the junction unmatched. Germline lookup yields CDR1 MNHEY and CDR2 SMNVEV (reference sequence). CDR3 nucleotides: TGTGCCAGCAGTTCCTTAGCGGGGGGTCGGGCCTACGAGCAGTACTTC. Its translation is CASSSLAGGRAYEQYF.

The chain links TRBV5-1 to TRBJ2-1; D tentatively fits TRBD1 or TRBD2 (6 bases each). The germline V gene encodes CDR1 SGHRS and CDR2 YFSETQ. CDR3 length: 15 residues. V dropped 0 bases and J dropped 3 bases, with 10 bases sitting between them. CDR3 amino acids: CASSLVGGNYNEQFF. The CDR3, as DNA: TGCGCCAGCAGCTTGGTAGGGGGGAACTACAATGAGCAGTTCTTC.